The present T cell receptor beta chain was sequenced within a study of blood T cells in healthy people across ages. The CDR3 consists of 14 residues. V was pared by 3 bases and J by 3 bases, with 1 base of the junction left unmatched. Germline CDR1 and CDR2: SGHTA and FQGNSA. This clonotype has just a few counts. Sample-barcoded 5' priming and a J-beta primer mix drove a second PCR of roughly 7 to 11 cycles. Carrying 12 random nucleotides, a template-switch adaptor labeled each individual cDNA molecule. TCRdb itself ran the 5' RACE reads through MiXCR, one entry per CDR3 protein. This table has hundreds of thousands of distinct CDR3 sequences, roughly 46% appearing once. Every donor provided roughly 10 milliliters of peripheral blood. Total RNA amounts of at least 6 micrograms were extracted per sample.

The chain uses TRBV7-2 and TRBJ1-4; 7 nucleotides line up with TRBD1. The specimen sequenced was blood. This receptor was identified in an elderly man in good health. This chain's CDR3 is CASSFRGSNEKLFF. As DNA, the CDR3 is TGTGCCAGCAGCTTCAGGGGGTCTAATGAAAAACTGTTTTTT. Together with reference TRBV7-2 and TRBJ1-4, the CDR3 gives the full variable domain: GAGVSQSPSNKVTEKGKDVELRCDPISGHTALYWYRQSLGQGLEFLIYFQGNSAPDKSGLPSDRFSAERTGGSVSTLTIQRTQQEDSAVYLCASSFRGSNEKLFFGSGTQLSVL.